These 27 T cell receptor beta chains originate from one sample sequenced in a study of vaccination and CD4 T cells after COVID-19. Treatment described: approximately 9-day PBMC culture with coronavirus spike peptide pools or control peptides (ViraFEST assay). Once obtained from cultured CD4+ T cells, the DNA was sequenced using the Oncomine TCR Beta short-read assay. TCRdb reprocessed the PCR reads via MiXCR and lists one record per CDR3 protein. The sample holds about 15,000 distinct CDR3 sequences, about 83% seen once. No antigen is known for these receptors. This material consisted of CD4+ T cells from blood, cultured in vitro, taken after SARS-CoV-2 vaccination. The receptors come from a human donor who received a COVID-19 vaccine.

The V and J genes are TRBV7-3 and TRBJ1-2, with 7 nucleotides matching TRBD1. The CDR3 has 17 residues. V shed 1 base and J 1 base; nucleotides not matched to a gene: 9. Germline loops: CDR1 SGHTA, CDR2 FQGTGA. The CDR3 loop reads CASSLNSGQEFNYGYTF. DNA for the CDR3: TGTGCCAGCAGCTTAAATTCCGGACAGGAGTTTAACTATGGCTACACCTTC.

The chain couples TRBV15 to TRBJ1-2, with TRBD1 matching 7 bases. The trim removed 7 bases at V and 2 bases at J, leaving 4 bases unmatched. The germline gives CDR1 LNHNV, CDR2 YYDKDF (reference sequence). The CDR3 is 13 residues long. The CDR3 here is CATNQGGNYGYTF. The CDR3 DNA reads TGTGCCACCAACCAGGGGGGGAACTATGGCTACACCTTC.

The CDR3 DNA reads as TGTGCCAGCAGAGGACAGCTCAATCAGCCCCAGCATTTT. Protein sequence: CASRGQLNQPQHF. This chain uses TRBV2 with TRBJ1-5; TRBD1 is a possible D gene (6 bases). The CDR3 consists of 13 residues. Germline CDR1 reads SNHLY; CDR2 reads FYNNEI. The V and J ends lost 6 bases and 3 bases respectively, with 9 bases between them.

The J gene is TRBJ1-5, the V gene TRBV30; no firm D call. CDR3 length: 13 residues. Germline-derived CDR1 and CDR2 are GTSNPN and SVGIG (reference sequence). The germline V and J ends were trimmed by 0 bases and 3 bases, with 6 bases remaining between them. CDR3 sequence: CAWSVGNNQPQHF. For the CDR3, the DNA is TGTGCCTGGAGTGTGGGCAACAATCAGCCCCAGCATTTT. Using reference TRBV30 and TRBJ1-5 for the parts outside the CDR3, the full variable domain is SQTIHQWPATLVQPVGSPLSLECTVEGTSNPNLYWYRQAAGRGLQLLFYSVGIGQISSEVPQNLSASRPQDRQFILSSKKLLLSDSGFYLCAWSVGNNQPQHFGDGTRLSIL.

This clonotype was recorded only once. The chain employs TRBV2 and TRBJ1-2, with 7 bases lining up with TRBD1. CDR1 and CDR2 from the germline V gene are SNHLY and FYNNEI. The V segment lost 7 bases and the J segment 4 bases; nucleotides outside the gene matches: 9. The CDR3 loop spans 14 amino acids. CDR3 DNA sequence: TGTGCCAGCAAACCTTCTGCAGGGGGCTATGGCTACACCTTC. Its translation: CASKPSAGGYGYTF.

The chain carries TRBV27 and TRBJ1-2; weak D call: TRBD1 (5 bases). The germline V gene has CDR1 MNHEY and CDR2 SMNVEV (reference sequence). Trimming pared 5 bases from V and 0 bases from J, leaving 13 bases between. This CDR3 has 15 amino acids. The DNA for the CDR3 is TGTGCCAGCAGTGCCGTAGGGGATCCTAACTATGGCTACACCTTC. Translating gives CASSAVGDPNYGYTF.

CDR3 sequence (DNA): TGTGCCAGCCGAATTGGGGGCGTCGGGGAGCTGTTTTTT. It codes for CASRIGGVGELFF. V and J are TRBV6-1 and TRBJ2-2; the D gene is possibly TRBD1 (6 bases). The V and J ends lost 8 bases and 7 bases respectively, with 14 bases between them. Germline lookup yields CDR1 MNHNS and CDR2 SASEGT. This CDR3 has 13 residues.

The CDR3: CASSIKTGNTEAFF. DNA for the CDR3: TGTGCCAGTAGTATCAAGACAGGGAACACTGAAGCTTTCTTT. The rearrangement links TRBV19 to TRBJ1-1; possibly TRBD1 for D (6 bases). Germline loops: CDR1 LNHDA, CDR2 SQIVND (reference sequence). CDR3 length: 14 amino acids. V lost 3 bases, J lost 1 base, and 9 bases lay in between.

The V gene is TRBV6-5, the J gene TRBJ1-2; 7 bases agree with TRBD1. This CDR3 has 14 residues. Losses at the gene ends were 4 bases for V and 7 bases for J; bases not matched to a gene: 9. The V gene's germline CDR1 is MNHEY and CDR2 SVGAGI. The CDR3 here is CASSSPSRTGGYTF. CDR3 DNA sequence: TGTGCCAGCAGTTCTCCATCCCGGACAGGTGGCTACACCTTC.

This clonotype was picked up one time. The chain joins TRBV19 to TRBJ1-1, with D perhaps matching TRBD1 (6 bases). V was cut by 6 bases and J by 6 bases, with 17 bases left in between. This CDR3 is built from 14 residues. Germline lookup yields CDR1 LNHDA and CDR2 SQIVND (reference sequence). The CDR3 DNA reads TGTGCCAGTAGGGGGGACACCTTTTTGGCTGAAGCTTTCTTT. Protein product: CASRGDTFLAEAFF.

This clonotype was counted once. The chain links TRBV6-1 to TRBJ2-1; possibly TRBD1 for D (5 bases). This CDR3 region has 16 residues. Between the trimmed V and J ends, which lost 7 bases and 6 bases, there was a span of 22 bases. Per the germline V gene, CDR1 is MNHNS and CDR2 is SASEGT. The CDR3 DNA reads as TGTGCCAGCAAAGTCCATCAGGCAGGGTTGGGCAATGAGCAGTTCTTC. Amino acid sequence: CASKVHQAGLGNEQFF.

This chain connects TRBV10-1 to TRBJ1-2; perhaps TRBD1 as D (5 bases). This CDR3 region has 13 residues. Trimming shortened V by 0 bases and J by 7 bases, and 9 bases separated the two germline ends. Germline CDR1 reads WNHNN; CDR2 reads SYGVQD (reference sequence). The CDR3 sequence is CASSESLQGGYTF. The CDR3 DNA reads TGCGCCAGCAGTGAGTCCCTCCAGGGTGGCTACACCTTC.

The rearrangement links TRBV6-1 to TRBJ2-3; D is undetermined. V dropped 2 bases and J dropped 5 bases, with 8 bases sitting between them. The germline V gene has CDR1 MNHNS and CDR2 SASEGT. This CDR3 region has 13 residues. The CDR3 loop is CASSESRQDTQYF. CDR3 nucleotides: TGTGCCAGCAGTGAAAGTCGGCAAGATACGCAGTATTTT.

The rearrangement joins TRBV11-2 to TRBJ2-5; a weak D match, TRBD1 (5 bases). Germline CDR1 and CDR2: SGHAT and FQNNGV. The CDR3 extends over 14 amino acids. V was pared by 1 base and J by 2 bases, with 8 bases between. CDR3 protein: CASSLGRVQETQYF. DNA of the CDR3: TGTGCCAGCAGCTTAGGCAGGGTACAAGAGACCCAGTACTTC.

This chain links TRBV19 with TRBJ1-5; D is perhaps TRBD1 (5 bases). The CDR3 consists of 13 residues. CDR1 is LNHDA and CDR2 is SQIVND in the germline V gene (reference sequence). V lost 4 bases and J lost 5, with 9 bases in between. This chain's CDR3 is CASSTARDQPQHF. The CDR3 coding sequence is TGTGCCAGTAGTACAGCCAGGGATCAGCCCCAGCATTTT.

The CDR3, as DNA: TGTGCCAGCAGCCCCCGCCAGGAGGGCGGGCAGCCCCAGCATTTT. It yields the protein CASSPRQEGGQPQHF. The rearrangement uses TRBV21-1 and TRBJ1-5. TRBV21-1 is designated a pseudogene. The CDR3 covers 15 residues.

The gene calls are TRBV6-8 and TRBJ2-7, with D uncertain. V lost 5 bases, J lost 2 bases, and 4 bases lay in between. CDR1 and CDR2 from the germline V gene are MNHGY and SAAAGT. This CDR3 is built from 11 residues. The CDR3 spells CASSRAYEQYF. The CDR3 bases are TGTGCCAGCAGTCGGGCCTACGAGCAGTACTTC.

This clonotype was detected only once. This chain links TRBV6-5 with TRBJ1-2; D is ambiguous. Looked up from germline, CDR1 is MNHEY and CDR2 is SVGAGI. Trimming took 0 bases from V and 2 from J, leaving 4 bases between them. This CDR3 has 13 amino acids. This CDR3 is CASSYSGNYGYTF. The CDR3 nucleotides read TGTGCCAGCAGTTACTCAGGGAACTATGGCTACACCTTC.

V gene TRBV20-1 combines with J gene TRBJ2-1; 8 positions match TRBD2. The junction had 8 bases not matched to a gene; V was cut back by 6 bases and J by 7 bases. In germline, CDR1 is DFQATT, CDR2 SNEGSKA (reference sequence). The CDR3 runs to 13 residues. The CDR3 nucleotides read TGCAGTGCCCCGGGACTAGTAGGTAATGAGCAGTTCTTC. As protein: CSAPGLVGNEQFF.

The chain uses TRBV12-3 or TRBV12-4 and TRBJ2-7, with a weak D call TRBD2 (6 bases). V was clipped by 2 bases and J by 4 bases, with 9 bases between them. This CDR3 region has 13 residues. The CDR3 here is CASSLPGAYEQYF. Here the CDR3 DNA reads TGTGCCAGCAGTTTACCGGGAGCTTACGAGCAGTACTTC.

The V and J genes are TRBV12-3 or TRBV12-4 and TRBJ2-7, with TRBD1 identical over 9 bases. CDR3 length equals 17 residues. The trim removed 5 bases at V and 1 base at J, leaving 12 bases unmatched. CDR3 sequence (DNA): TGTGCCAGCAGTGGGGGGACAGGGCTCATTTCGTCCTACGAGCAGTACTTC. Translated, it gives CASSGGTGLISSYEQYF.

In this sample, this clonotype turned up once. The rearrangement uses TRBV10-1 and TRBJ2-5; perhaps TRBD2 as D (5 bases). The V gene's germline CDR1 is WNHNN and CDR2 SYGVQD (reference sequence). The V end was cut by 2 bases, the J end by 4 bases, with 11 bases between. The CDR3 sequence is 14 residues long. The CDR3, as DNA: TGCGCCAGCAGTGAGAACCCGGGGTCAGAGACCCAGTACTTC. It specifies CASSENPGSETQYF.

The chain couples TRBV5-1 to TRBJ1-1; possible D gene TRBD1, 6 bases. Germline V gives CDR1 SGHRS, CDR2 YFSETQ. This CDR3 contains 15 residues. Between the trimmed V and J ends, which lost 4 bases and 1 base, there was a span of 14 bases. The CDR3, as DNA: TGCGCCAGCAGCCTGAATCCGGGACAGAACACTGAAGCTTTCTTT. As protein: CASSLNPGQNTEAFF.

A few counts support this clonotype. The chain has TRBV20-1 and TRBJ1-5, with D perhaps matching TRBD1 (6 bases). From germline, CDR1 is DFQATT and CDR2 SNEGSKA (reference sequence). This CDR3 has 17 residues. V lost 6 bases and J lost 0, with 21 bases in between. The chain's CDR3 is CSAIGGRVGDSNQPQHF. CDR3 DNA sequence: TGCAGTGCAATCGGGGGGCGGGTGGGGGATAGCAATCAGCCCCAGCATTTT.

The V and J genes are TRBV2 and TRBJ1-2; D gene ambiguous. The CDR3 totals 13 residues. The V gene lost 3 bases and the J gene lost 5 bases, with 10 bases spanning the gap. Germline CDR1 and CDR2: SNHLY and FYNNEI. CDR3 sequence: CASSEGRRYGYTF. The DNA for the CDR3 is TGTGCCAGCAGTGAGGGCAGAAGGTATGGCTACACCTTC.

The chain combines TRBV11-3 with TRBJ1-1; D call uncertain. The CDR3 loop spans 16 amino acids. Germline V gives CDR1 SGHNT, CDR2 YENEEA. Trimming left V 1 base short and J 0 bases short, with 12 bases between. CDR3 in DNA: TGTGCCAGCAGCTTAGGGATAAGGTTTATGAACACTGAAGCTTTCTTT. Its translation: CASSLGIRFMNTEAFF. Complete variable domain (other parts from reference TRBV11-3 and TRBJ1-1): EAGVVQSPRYKIIEKKQPVAFWCNPISGHNTLYWYLQNLGQGPELLIRYENEEAVDDSQLPKDRFSAERLKGVDSTLKIQPAELGDSAVYLCASSLGIRFMNTEAFFGQGTRLTVV.

The CDR3 loop reads CATSRDPGNSPLHF. In nucleotides, the CDR3 is TGTGCCACCAGCAGAGATCCCGGGAATTCACCCCTCCACTTT. The rearrangement links TRBV15 to TRBJ1-6; D gene ambiguous. Trimming pared 0 bases from V and 7 bases from J, leaving 7 bases between. CDR1 is LNHNV, CDR2 YYDKDF, per germline (reference sequence). The CDR3 covers 14 residues.